Listed below are T cell receptor beta chains from one sample, sequenced in a study of shared clonotypes between healthy human individuals. Some clones are missing from TCRdb's copy, which holds only in-frame ones; the method was immunoSEQ multiplex PCR. The table records about 2.3 million clones, around 92% of them present only once. Sequencing input: naive CD4+ T cells from PBMCs. The receptors were gathered from a man aged 18 to 35 in good health. Some clones in this sample may be carry-over from other donors' samples. CDR3s include the opening cysteine and the closing phenylalanine or tryptophan. D genes are given only for firm matches. Expanded clones are given a class, and other clones once, few, many or no size at all.

TRBJ2-5 | TRBV5-1 | 13 | - | - | TGCGCCAGCAGCGAAAGGGAGCGGGAGACCCAGTACTTC | CASSERERETQYF
TRBJ1-1 | TRBV29-1 | 11 | - | few | TGCAGCCCCAGATCGGGGAATGAAGCTTTCTTT | CSPRSGNEAFF
TRBJ2-7 | TRBV7-6 | 14 | TRBD1 | - | TGTGCCAGCAGCTTAGACAGGGGACCCTACGAGCAGTACTTC | CASSLDRGPYEQYF
TRBJ1-1 | TRBV5-1 | 15 | - | - | TGCGCCAGCAGCTTGCAGGCAGGGGCCCCCACTGAAGCTTTCTTT | CASSLQAGAPTEAFF
TRBJ2-3 | TRBV9 | 14 | - | - | TGTGCCAGCAGCGTAAGGCCCGACGGGGATACGCAGTATTTT | CASSVRPDGDTQYF
TRBJ2-3 | TRBV5-1 | 12 | - | - | TGCGCCAGCAGCCGTACTTTCGATACGCAGTATTTT | CASSRTFDTQYF
TRBJ2-5 | TRBV6-5 | 15 | TRBD1 | - | TGTGCCAGCAGCCCCGGACAGGGTGGCCAAGAGACCCAGTACTTC | CASSPGQGGQETQYF
TRBJ2-7 | TRBV28 | 14 | TRBD1 | - | TGTGCCAGCAGGCGCCGGGACAGGGACTACGAGCAGTACTTC | CASRRRDRDYEQYF
TRBJ1-5 | TRBV5-1 | 15 | - | - | TGCGCCAGCAGCTTGGGTGACGGCCTAAATCAGCCCCAGCATTTT | CASSLGDGLNQPQHF
TRBJ1-5 | TRBV2 | 15 | - | - | TGTGCCAGCAGTGATCTTGGTAGGGTCGGGCAGCCCCAGCATTTT | CASSDLGRVGQPQHF
TRBJ1-2 | TRBV5-4 | 18 | - | - | TGTGCCAGCAGCTCGATCTTAATGATACAGAAAAACAACTATGGCTACACCTTC | CASSSILMIQKNNYGYTF
TRBJ1-1 | TRBV6-1 | 13 | - | - | TGTGCCAGCAGTGAATTGGGAGACACTGAAGCTTTCTTT | CASSELGDTEAFF
TRBJ2-3 | TRBV2 | 14 | TRBD1 | few | TGTGCCAGCAGTCCGGACAGGGGCACAGATACGCAGTATTTT | CASSPDRGTDTQYF
TRBJ1-1 | TRBV10-3 | 17 | - | - | TGTGCCATCAGTGAGTCGCCAGGGAAAGTAATGAACACTGAAGCTTTCTTT | CAISESPGKVMNTEAFF
TRBJ2-2 | TRBV27 | 20 | - | - | TGTGCCAGCAGTTTAGTTGGCCCATCAGTGGGTATCGTAAGGTCCGGGGAGCTGTTTTTT | CASSLVGPSVGIVRSGELFF